Below, 15 T cell receptor beta chains from the same sample are listed, as sequenced in a study of blood T cell repertoires in COVID-19. Sequencing used immunoSEQ multiplex PCR; TCRdb keeps in-frame clones, though not all of them. This sample yields about 160,000 clones, of which 85% are seen a single time; approximately 3% belongs to the top ten. Sample: peripheral blood. Receptors were obtained from a human donor with acute or convalescent COVID-19. The donor label of this sample is uncertain.

The chain recombines TRBV11-2 with TRBJ2-7; 7 bases are shared with TRBD1. CDR1 and CDR2 (germline): SGHAT, FQNNGV. This CDR3 has 14 amino acids. The trim removed 5 bases at V and 0 bases at J, leaving 4 bases unmatched. CDR3 sequence: CASSRQGVSYEQYF. CDR3 DNA: TGTGCCAGCAGCCGCCAGGGGGTCTCCTACGAGCAGTACTTC.

The V call is TRBV10-1, the J call TRBJ2-1; D remains ambiguous. CDR3 length: 14 amino acids. Trimming pared 5 bases from V and 3 bases from J, leaving 11 bases between. Per germline, CDR1 WNHNN and CDR2 SYGVQD (reference sequence). The CDR3 loop reads CASSRAGGYNEQFF. CDR3 nucleotide sequence: TGCGCCAGCAGTCGCGCCGGCGGCTACAATGAGCAGTTCTTC.

The gene calls are TRBV7-8 and TRBJ1-3; maybe TRBD1 (6 bases). V was pared by 1 base and J by 4 bases, with 17 bases between. This CDR3 is built from 17 residues. The germline gives CDR1 SGHVS, CDR2 FQNEAQ. As DNA, the CDR3 is TGTGCCAGCAGCTTAGTGGACAGATACTCCAAAGGAAACACCATATATTTT. Translating gives CASSLVDRYSKGNTIYF. The complete variable domain, with remaining parts taken from reference TRBV7-8 and TRBJ1-3, reads GAGVSQSPRYKVAKRGQDVALRCDPISGHVSLFWYQQALGQGPEFLTYFQNEAQLDKSGLPSDRFFAERPEGSVSTLKIQRTQQEDSAVYLCASSLVDRYSKGNTIYFGEGSWLTVV.

This clone was counted a single time. The chain combines TRBV7-6 with TRBJ2-5; D perhaps matches TRBD2 (7 bases). V was trimmed by 1 base and J by 0 bases, leaving 12 bases between them. Looked up from germline, CDR1 is SGHVS and CDR2 is FNYEAQ. The CDR3 has 16 residues. The chain's CDR3 is CASSLVGGAYQETQYF. DNA of the CDR3: TGTGCCAGCAGCTTAGTGGGGGGGGCGTACCAAGAGACCCAGTACTTC.

The J gene is TRBJ1-1, the V gene TRBV9; no clear D gene. Germline V lookup: CDR1 SGDLS, CDR2 YYNGEE. With 4 bases removed from V and 4 bases from J, the gap between germline ends came to 11 bases. There are 13 residues in the CDR3. CDR3 nucleotide sequence: TGTGCCAGCAGCCGAGGAGGGCGCACTGAAGCTTTCTTT. It codes for CASSRGGRTEAFF.

This chain uses TRBV19 with TRBJ1-2; D unresolved. The germline gives CDR1 LNHDA, CDR2 SQIVND (reference sequence). The CDR3 is made up of 12 amino acids. Trimming stripped 4 bases from V and 8 bases from J, with 11 bases between. CDR3 nucleotides: TGTGCCAGTAGTACAGCGTCGGGAGGCTACACCTTC. It encodes CASSTASGGYTF.

The gene calls are TRBV12-3 or TRBV12-4 and TRBJ1-1; unclear D gene. Trimming cost V 8 bases and J 0 bases, with 10 bases left between them. The CDR3 is 13 amino acids. CDR3 sequence: CASPDEVNTEAFF. The CDR3 coding sequence is TGTGCCAGCCCGGATGAGGTGAACACTGAAGCTTTCTTT.

The chain has TRBV9 and TRBJ2-5, with D possibly being TRBD2 (5 bases). This CDR3 region has 16 residues. V was shortened by 0 bases and J by 1 base, with 13 bases between the two germline ends. The germline V gene encodes CDR1 SGDLS and CDR2 YYNGEE. CDR3 DNA: TGTGCCAGCAGCGTAGAATTGCGGAGGCCCCAAGAGACCCAGTACTTC. It codes for CASSVELRRPQETQYF.

The chain combines TRBV27 with TRBJ1-5; D may be TRBD1 (6 bases). The germline CDR1 and CDR2 sequences are MNHEY and SMNVEV (reference sequence). V lost 1 base and J lost 2, with 9 bases in between. This CDR3 is 15 amino acids long. CDR3 protein: CASSLLQGRNQPQHF. CDR3 DNA sequence: TGTGCCAGCAGTTTATTGCAGGGGCGCAATCAGCCCCAGCATTTT.

This clone was observed a single time. The CDR3 DNA reads as TGTGCCAGCAGCCAAGAGGACAGGGCTTACGAGCAGTACTTC. This gives the protein CASSQEDRAYEQYF. The chain recombines TRBV14 with TRBJ2-7; TRBD1 matches 8 bases. CDR1 is SGHDN, CDR2 FVKESK, per germline. V was clipped by 0 bases and J by 4 bases; unmatched bases: 2. This CDR3 is built from 14 residues.

This chain uses TRBV18 with TRBJ1-2, with unresolved D. Trimming removed 4 bases at V and 4 bases at J, with 7 bases between. The CDR3 runs to 12 residues. Per the germline V gene, CDR1 is KGHSH and CDR2 is LQKENI. The DNA of the CDR3 is TGTGCCAGCTCACTGGAGGCCTATGGCTACACCTTC. This gives the protein CASSLEAYGYTF.

The chain employs TRBV7-9 and TRBJ1-4, with a possible D match to TRBD1 (6 bases). Germline V gene sequence: CDR1 SEHNR, CDR2 FQNEAQ (reference sequence). The V and J ends lost 5 bases and 5 bases respectively, with 18 bases between them. CDR3 length: 16 residues. CDR3: CASSRQDHNFNEKLFF. In DNA form, the CDR3 reads TGTGCCAGCAGCCGACAGGACCACAACTTCAATGAAAAACTGTTTTTT. The full variable domain, rest sourced from reference TRBV7-9 and TRBJ1-4, is DTGVSQNPRHKITKRGQNVTFRCDPISEHNRLYWYRQTLGQGPEFLTYFQNEAQLEKSRLLSDRFSAERPKGSFSTLEIQRTEQGDSAMYLCASSRQDHNFNEKLFFGSGTQLSVL.

The gene calls are TRBV4-2 and TRBJ1-4; tentative D call: TRBD1 (5 bases). Looked up from germline, CDR1 is LGHNA and CDR2 is YNFKEQ. Trimming took off 1 base at V and 6 bases at J, with 15 bases between the two ends. The CDR3 covers 16 residues. The CDR3 sequence: CASSQVAKQGHEKLFF. CDR3 in DNA: TGTGCCAGCAGCCAAGTCGCAAAGCAGGGTCATGAAAAACTGTTTTTT.

The chain recombines TRBV7-8 with TRBJ2-5; TRBD1 agrees at 11 bases. Germline loops: CDR1 SGHVS, CDR2 FQNEAQ. The junction had 3 bases not matched to a gene; V was cut back by 4 bases and J by 5 bases. This CDR3 has 14 amino acids. Here the CDR3 reads CASSWTGGVETQYF. The CDR3, as DNA: TGTGCCAGCAGCTGGACAGGGGGCGTGGAGACCCAGTACTTC.

The chain is built from TRBV14 and TRBJ1-6; no reliable D call. The ends were cut back, 0 bases at V and 10 bases at J, with 7 bases in the middle. Germline lookup yields CDR1 SGHDN and CDR2 FVKESK. This CDR3 contains 13 residues. The CDR3 loop reads CASSQEVESPLHF. The CDR3 nucleotides read TGTGCCAGCAGCCAAGAGGTAGAATCACCCCTCCACTTT. Together with reference TRBV14 and TRBJ1-6, the CDR3 gives the full variable domain: EAGVTQFPSHSVIEKGQTVTLRCDPISGHDNLYWYRRVMGKEIKFLLHFVKESKQDESGMPNNRFLAERTGGTYSTLKVQPAELEDSGVYFCASSQEVESPLHFGNGTRLTVT.